Listed here are 31 T cell receptor beta chains from one sample, sequenced in a study of T cell changes during pregnancy in multiple sclerosis. Sequencing used immunoSEQ multiplex PCR; TCRdb keeps in-frame clones, though not all of them. Found here are around 70,000 clones, over 85% of them singletons; the top ten hold roughly 2%. The sequences come from peripheral blood, collected in the second trimester of pregnancy. The receptors shown here come from a female donor with multiple sclerosis, enrolled in a pregnancy study.

This chain uses TRBV2 with TRBJ2-3; no firm D call. The CDR3 loop spans 13 amino acids. V lost 10 bases to trimming and J lost 1 base, with 12 bases between them. Germline assignment: CDR1 SNHLY and CDR2 FYNNEI. CDR3 protein: CAIKTGGTDTQYF. In nucleotides, the CDR3 is TGTGCCATCAAAACCGGAGGCACAGATACGCAGTATTTT.

The chain recombines TRBV4-2 with TRBJ2-7; TRBD2 aligns across 10 bases. J gave up 2 bases and V 0 bases, and 1 base lay outside the gene matches. The CDR3 contains 15 residues. The germline V gene has CDR1 LGHNA and CDR2 YNFKEQ. The CDR3 DNA reads TGTGCCAGCAGCCAAGAAAGCGGGAGGGCCTACGAGCAGTACTTC. It encodes CASSQESGRAYEQYF.

This rearrangement joins TRBV7-3 to TRBJ2-1; 7 bases match TRBD2. This CDR3 has 16 amino acids. Trimming cost V 5 bases and J 1 base; bases outside gene matches: 8. In germline, CDR1 is SGHTA, CDR2 FQGTGA. CDR3 sequence (DNA): TGTGCCAGCAGCCGTGAGCGGGGTGCATCCTACAATGAGCAGTTCTTC. Protein product: CASSRERGASYNEQFF.

This chain connects TRBV18 to TRBJ2-5, with a weak D call TRBD1 (6 bases). Trimming took 6 bases from V and 4 from J, leaving 18 bases between them. From germline, CDR1 is KGHSH and CDR2 LQKENI. The CDR3 runs to 15 residues. The CDR3 DNA follows: TGTGCCAGCTCGCTCAGTACAGGGTTGGGAGAGACCCAGTACTTC. Residues: CASSLSTGLGETQYF.

This clone was counted a few times. V gene TRBV9 combines with J gene TRBJ1-5, with 7 bases aligning to TRBD1. J was trimmed by 1 base and V by 3 bases; bases with no gene match: 4. The CDR3 spans 15 residues. Germline lookup yields CDR1 SGDLS and CDR2 YYNGEE. In DNA form, the CDR3 reads TGTGCCAGCAGCGCATCGACAGGGAGCAATCAGCCCCAGCATTTT. As protein: CASSASTGSNQPQHF. Full variable domain (missing parts from reference TRBV9 and TRBJ1-5): DSGVTQTPKHLITATGQRVTLRCSPRSGDLSVYWYQQSLDQGLQFLIQYYNGEERAKGNILERFSAQQFPDLHSELNLSSLELGDSALYFCASSASTGSNQPQHFGDGTRLSIL.

This sequence joins TRBV4-3 and TRBJ1-3; TRBD1 might be the D (6 bases). This CDR3 has 17 residues. V gave up 1 base and J gave up 0 bases, with 13 bases separating them. Germline V gene lookup returns CDR1 LGHNA and CDR2 YSLEER. CDR3 sequence reads: CASSQAGHINSGNTIYF. In nucleotides, the CDR3 is TGCGCCAGCAGCCAAGCGGGACACATTAACTCTGGAAACACCATATATTTT.

The chain combines TRBV7-2 with TRBJ2-2; 8 positions agree with TRBD2. Germline assignment: CDR1 SGHTA and CDR2 FQGNSA. After removal of 7 bases from V and 4 bases from J, the junction contained 8 bases not matched to a gene. This CDR3 is 15 amino acids long. Here the CDR3 DNA reads TGTGCCAGCATCCAAGCGGGAGTTGGCACCGGGGAGCTGTTTTTT. As protein: CASIQAGVGTGELFF.

The chain is built from TRBV7-9 and TRBJ1-2; D unclear. There are 13 residues in the CDR3. V lost 2 bases, J lost 4 bases, and 8 bases lay in between. CDR1 SEHNR and CDR2 FQNEAQ come from the germline V gene (reference sequence). The CDR3 nucleotides read TGTGCCAGCAGCTTACTCTCTTCCTATGGCTACACCTTC. This encodes CASSLLSSYGYTF.

The genes are TRBV19 and TRBJ1-3, with D maybe TRBD1 (6 bases). The CDR3 is 14 amino acids. The germline V and J ends were trimmed by 6 bases and 0 bases, with 9 bases remaining between them. Germline CDR1 LNHDA, CDR2 SQIVND (reference sequence). CDR3 DNA sequence: TGTGCCAGTAGGGCGGGGGCCTCTGGAAACACCATATATTTT. Its protein is CASRAGASGNTIYF.

The rearrangement links TRBV2 to TRBJ1-1, with 8 bases that match TRBD1. This CDR3 region has 12 residues. V shed 4 bases and J 10 bases; nucleotides not matched to a gene: 5. Germline loops: CDR1 SNHLY, CDR2 FYNNEI. CDR3 DNA sequence: TGTGCCAGCAGTGGGACAGGGAACAGAGCTTTCTTT. Translation: CASSGTGNRAFF.

The chain joins TRBV5-6 to TRBJ1-1, with TRBD1 as a possible D gene (5 bases). The V gene lost 4 bases and the J gene lost 7 bases, with 23 bases spanning the gap. Germline CDR1 and CDR2: SGHDT and YYEEEE. This CDR3 is 16 amino acids long. CDR3 coding DNA: TGTGCCAGCAGCCTCCTCCCCCCCGCGGGGCCCAGTGAAGCTTTCTTT. Amino acids: CASSLLPPAGPSEAFF.

The chain employs TRBV30 and TRBJ1-1, with 11 bases matching TRBD1. The V gene's germline CDR1 is GTSNPN and CDR2 SVGIG (reference sequence). The CDR3 runs 16 residues. The ends lost 3 bases at V and 1 base at J; junction bases unmatched: 7. CDR3: CAWREGTGGGNTEAFF. In nucleotides, the CDR3 is TGTGCCTGGAGGGAAGGGACAGGGGGGGGGAACACTGAAGCTTTCTTT.

The chain is built from TRBV14 and TRBJ1-2; 12 nucleotides agree with TRBD1. Trimming removed 2 bases from V and 4 bases from J; junction bases left unmatched: 2. This CDR3 contains 15 residues. Germline CDR1 SGHDN, CDR2 FVKESK. CDR3 loop: CASSQWDRGLYGYTF. CDR3 DNA: TGTGCCAGCAGCCAATGGGACAGGGGGCTCTATGGCTACACCTTC.

The gene calls are TRBV5-6 and TRBJ2-7; the match to TRBD2 covers 9 bases. The ends lost 4 bases at V and 6 bases at J; junction bases unmatched: 11. The V gene's germline CDR1 is SGHDT and CDR2 YYEEEE. The CDR3 sequence is 15 residues long. CDR3: CASSIIPGLAGEQYF. The CDR3 bases are TGTGCCAGCAGCATCATCCCGGGACTAGCTGGCGAGCAGTACTTC.

The CDR3 nucleotides are TGTGCCAGCAGTTACTCGATTGCGGGGGGCACTGAAGCTTTCTTT. Residues: CASSYSIAGGTEAFF. The genes are TRBV6-6 and TRBJ1-1; possible D gene TRBD1, 5 bases. CDR1 is MNHNY, CDR2 SVGAGI, per germline (reference sequence). The CDR3 spans 15 residues. The V and J ends lost 0 bases and 4 bases respectively, with 12 bases between them.

The chain employs TRBV6-5 and TRBJ2-1; 8 nucleotides agree with TRBD2. Per germline, CDR1 MNHEY and CDR2 SVGAGI. Unmatched junction bases numbered 6, after V lost 4 bases and J lost 4 bases. The CDR3 is 15 amino acids. The CDR3 bases are TGTGCCAGCAGTTCCACGGGGGGGCCTTACAATGAGCAGTTCTTC. The encoded protein is CASSSTGGPYNEQFF.

V usage is TRBV4-3 and J usage is TRBJ2-3; 11 nucleotides align to TRBD2. V lost 0 bases, J lost 7 bases, and 9 bases stayed unmatched. Germline assignment: CDR1 LGHNA and CDR2 YSLEER. This CDR3 comprises 17 residues. The CDR3 DNA reads as TGCGCCAGCAGCCAAGATCTGTCTAGCGGGGGGACCCATACGCAGTATTTT. Translating it yields CASSQDLSSGGTHTQYF.

The V and J genes are TRBV4-3 and TRBJ1-2; the D is unclear. Trimming shortened V by 0 bases and J by 1 base, and 6 bases separated the two germline ends. CDR3 length: 14 amino acids. The germline V gene encodes CDR1 LGHNA and CDR2 YSLEER. The CDR3 loop reads CASSQDGLNYGYTF. In nucleotides, the CDR3 is TGCGCCAGCAGCCAAGACGGTCTTAACTATGGCTACACCTTC.

The rearrangement uses TRBV4-1 and TRBJ2-5; D possibly corresponds to TRBD2 (7 bases). The CDR3 sequence is 18 residues long. The germline V gene has CDR1 MGHRA and CDR2 YSYEKL. Trimming removed 1 base at V and 4 bases at J, with 22 bases between. CDR3 in DNA: TGCGCCAGCAGCCAAGCCGGAAGTGGGGGGGCCAGTGGAGAGACCCAGTACTTC. As protein: CASSQAGSGGASGETQYF.

The chain couples TRBV1 to TRBJ1-5. TRBV1 is shown as a pseudogene. CDR3 length: 15 amino acids. CDR3: CTSSQDNGNNQPQHF. CDR3 DNA: TGCACCAGCAGCCAAGATAACGGGAACAATCAGCCCCAGCATTTT.

This clone is a singleton in its sample. This chain connects TRBV15 to TRBJ2-1, with a weak D call TRBD2 (5 bases). The CDR3 extends over 14 amino acids. V was shortened by 1 base and J by 5 bases, with 9 bases between the two germline ends. Germline V CDR1 and CDR2: LNHNV, YYDKDF (reference sequence). CDR3 residues: CATSRGGENNEQFF. CDR3 sequence (DNA): TGTGCCACCAGCAGAGGGGGAGAAAACAATGAGCAGTTCTTC.

This clone was recorded only once. The rearrangement uses TRBV27 and TRBJ2-5; D is possibly TRBD1 (6 bases). From germline, CDR1 is MNHEY and CDR2 SMNVEV (reference sequence). Trimming removed 4 bases at V and 5 bases at J, with 11 bases between. The CDR3 spans 13 residues. The CDR3 nucleotides read TGTGCCAGCAGTTCCAGGGGATCCGAGACCCAGTACTTC. Residues: CASSSRGSETQYF.

V is TRBV7-9 and J is TRBJ1-2; D not resolved. Per germline, CDR1 SEHNR and CDR2 FQNEAQ (reference sequence). V was cut by 0 bases and J by 2 bases, with 7 bases left in between. This CDR3 is built from 14 residues. The CDR3 loop reads CASSLASGNYGYTF. The CDR3 nucleotides are TGTGCCAGCAGCTTAGCTTCCGGGAACTATGGCTACACCTTC.

The J gene is TRBJ2-5, the V gene TRBV7-2, with TRBD2 matching over 7 bases. The V and J ends lost 4 bases and 4 bases, in that order; junction bases with no gene match: 3. The CDR3 sequence is 13 residues long. In germline, CDR1 is SGHTA, CDR2 FQGNSA. CDR3 nucleotide sequence: TGTGCCAGCAGCTCGCAGCGGGGAGAGACCCAGTACTTC. This encodes CASSSQRGETQYF.

The chain uses TRBV29-1 and TRBJ1-1; 7 bases line up with TRBD1. Germline V gene sequence: CDR1 SQVTM, CDR2 ANQGSEA. Trimming cost V 5 bases and J 0 bases; bases outside gene matches: 3. The CDR3 is 13 amino acids. Written as DNA, the CDR3 is TGCAGCGTTACTAGGGGGCTGAACACTGAAGCTTTCTTT. Translating gives CSVTRGLNTEAFF.

The V call is TRBV9, the J call TRBJ2-7, with D perhaps TRBD2 (5 bases). Trimming removed 0 bases at V and 0 bases at J, with 10 bases between. Germline V lookup: CDR1 SGDLS, CDR2 YYNGEE. This CDR3 contains 15 residues. This CDR3 is CASSVEAESSYEQYF. The CDR3 DNA sequence: TGTGCCAGCAGCGTAGAAGCGGAAAGCTCCTACGAGCAGTACTTC.

The chain recombines TRBV7-8 with TRBJ1-5; maybe TRBD1 (5 bases). This CDR3 comprises 18 residues. The V end lost 1 base, the J end lost 0 bases, and 16 bases lay between the germline ends. The germline gives CDR1 SGHVS, CDR2 FQNEAQ. DNA of the CDR3: TGTGCCAGCAGCTTAGAACAAAGGGGCAGACTTAGCAATCAGCCCCAGCATTTT. Its translation: CASSLEQRGRLSNQPQHF.

The V call is TRBV11-3, the J call TRBJ1-6; D call uncertain. Germline assignment: CDR1 SGHNT and CDR2 YENEEA. Trimming removed 4 bases from V and 9 bases from J, with 10 bases in between. This CDR3 has 13 residues. CDR3 nucleotide sequence: TGTGCCAGCAGCTCGGACTCACGTTCACCCCTCCACTTT. Encoded protein: CASSSDSRSPLHF.

The CDR3 DNA follows: TGTGCCAGCAGCTTAATCGGGGAAACGCAGTATTTT. Translating gives CASSLIGETQYF. V and J are TRBV11-3 and TRBJ2-3, with D maybe TRBD2 (5 bases). Trimming removed 2 bases from V and 9 bases from J, with 9 bases in between. Per germline, CDR1 SGHNT and CDR2 YENEEA. The CDR3 consists of 12 residues.

Here the CDR3 reads CASSSGNTGELFF. The CDR3 DNA follows: TGTGCCAGCAGCTCGGGGAACACCGGGGAGCTGTTTTTT. The chain recombines TRBV7-3 with TRBJ2-2; the D is unclear. The CDR3 has 13 residues. Deletions cut 4 bases from V and 1 base from J, with 4 bases between. Germline values: CDR1 SGHTA, CDR2 FQGTGA.

The genes are TRBV14 and TRBJ1-2; D remains unclear. This CDR3 contains 13 residues. V shed 3 bases and J shed 4 bases, with 9 bases lying between them. Germline V gives CDR1 SGHDN, CDR2 FVKESK. The CDR3 DNA sequence: TGTGCCAGCAGCCATGACTCCAGCTATGGCTACACCTTC. Its translation: CASSHDSSYGYTF.